This passage covers 14 T cell receptor beta chains from one sample sequenced in a study of CD8+ T cells in alopecia areata. Sequencing templates came from extracted RNA that was reverse transcribed into cDNA. Only in-frame clones appear in the TCRdb table, and some are missing; sequencing was by immunoSEQ multiplex PCR. The top ten clones hold around 12% of a sample with over 150,000 clones, about 60% of them seen once. Treatment specified: oral pan-JAK inhibitor, 5-10 mg twice daily. Here the sequenced sample was CD8+ T cells sorted from blood, taken at week 24, from a patient treated with tofacitinib. The receptor set was obtained from a human donor with alopecia areata.

The rearrangement uses TRBV5-1 and TRBJ2-1, with TRBD2 identical over 12 bases. The CDR3 has 18 amino acids. The V gene's germline CDR1 is SGHRS and CDR2 YFSETQ. The ends lost 3 bases at V and 8 bases at J; junction bases unmatched: 15. CDR3 in DNA: TGCGCCAGCAGCTCACCGACTAGCGGGGGTAGTTTTGGGGATGAGCAGTTCTTC. This gives the protein CASSSPTSGGSFGDEQFF.

The chain has TRBV5-4 and TRBJ2-5, with 12 positions matching TRBD1. Germline CDR1 SGHNT, CDR2 YYREEE (reference sequence). V lost 2 bases and J lost 7; bases outside the gene matches: 6. The CDR3 extends over 15 amino acids. The CDR3 protein is CASSFRDRGRGTQYF. The CDR3 bases are TGTGCCAGCAGCTTCCGGGACAGGGGGCGAGGGACCCAGTACTTC.

CDR3 amino acids: CASSQDVTATRNGYTF. The DNA of the CDR3 is TGCGCCAGCAGCCAAGATGTCACGGCTACTCGGAACGGCTACACCTTC. The chain joins TRBV4-1 to TRBJ1-2; no clear D. Germline CDR1 and CDR2: MGHRA and YSYEKL. The V end lost 0 bases, the J end lost 8 bases, and 19 bases lay between the germline ends. The CDR3 length is 16 residues.

The chain joins TRBV30 to TRBJ2-1; D is unclear. Germline CDR1 GTSNPN, CDR2 SVGIG (reference sequence). The CDR3 has 12 residues. V was shortened by 3 bases and J by 5 bases, with 8 bases between the two germline ends. The CDR3 DNA sequence: TGTGCCTGGAGCGGGCCAGACAATGAGCAGTTCTTC. Amino acid sequence: CAWSGPDNEQFF.

This clone was counted only a few times. The chain is built from TRBV5-1 and TRBJ1-1; tentative D call: TRBD1 (5 bases). V was shortened by 1 base and J by 7 bases, with 11 bases between the two germline ends. Germline V gene data show CDR1 as SGHRS and CDR2 as YFSETQ. The length of the CDR3 is 13 residues. The CDR3 region is CASSLSGGGEAFF. As DNA, the CDR3 is TGCGCCAGCAGCTTGTCCGGTGGGGGTGAAGCTTTCTTT.

On this clone: The sample carries other DNA sequences with the same CDR3. The chain links TRBV5-6 to TRBJ2-7; perhaps TRBD1 as D (6 bases). The CDR3 extends over 13 amino acids. Germline CDR1 reads SGHDT; CDR2 reads YYEEEE. The V end was cut by 4 bases, the J end by 1 base, with 9 bases between. CDR3 residues: CASSPGQSYEQYF. As DNA, the CDR3 is TGTGCCAGCAGCCCAGGACAGTCCTACGAGCAGTACTTC.

This clone was seen a handful of times. This chain links TRBV20-1 with TRBJ2-3, with TRBD2 as a possible D gene (5 bases). The CDR3 spans 11 residues. Trimming removed 5 bases at V and 5 bases at J, with 8 bases between. Germline CDR1 DFQATT, CDR2 SNEGSKA (reference sequence). CDR3 DNA sequence: TGCAGTGCTGGCCGGGAAGATACGCAGTATTTT. Residues: CSAGREDTQYF.

This chain connects TRBV6-5 to TRBJ2-1, with D unclear. Trimming removed 2 bases from V and 0 bases from J, with 5 bases in between. The CDR3 runs to 14 residues. Per germline, CDR1 MNHEY and CDR2 SVGAGI. CDR3 loop: CASSYTSSYNEQFF. DNA for the CDR3: TGTGCCAGCAGTTACACCAGCTCCTACAATGAGCAGTTCTTC.

V usage is TRBV6-5 and J usage is TRBJ2-5; 7 bases fit TRBD1. Germline CDR1 reads MNHEY; CDR2 reads SVGAGI. The J segment lost 4 bases and the V segment lost 7 bases, leaving 9 bases of the junction unmatched. The CDR3 is made up of 14 amino acids. The CDR3 DNA reads as TGTGCCAGCATCCAGACAGGGAATGGAGAGACCCAGTACTTC. This translates into CASIQTGNGETQYF.

Details on this clone: The sample carries other DNA sequences with the same CDR3. V is TRBV19 and J is TRBJ1-6, with D perhaps matching TRBD1 (5 bases). Trimming removed 1 base at V and 13 bases at J, with 8 bases between. Germline loops: CDR1 LNHDA, CDR2 SQIVND (reference sequence). CDR3 length: 12 amino acids. The CDR3 sequence: CASSIGGSPLHF. CDR3 bases: TGTGCCAGTAGTATAGGGGGGTCCCCCCTCCACTTT.

V gene TRBV6-5 combines with J gene TRBJ2-1; 9 bases map to TRBD2. Trimming cost V 2 bases and J 3 bases; bases outside gene matches: 5. In germline, CDR1 is MNHEY, CDR2 SVGAGI. The CDR3 runs to 16 residues. DNA for the CDR3: TGTGCCAGCAGTTACCAGGCGGGGGGGGACTACAATGAGCAGTTCTTC. This gives the protein CASSYQAGGDYNEQFF.

This chain uses TRBV14 with TRBJ2-3; D not resolved. This CDR3 is built from 12 residues. Deletions cut 5 bases from V and 6 bases from J, with 9 bases between. From germline, CDR1 is SGHDN and CDR2 FVKESK. CDR3 coding DNA: TGTGCCAGCAGCATATCGGCTGATACGCAGTATTTT. This codes for CASSISADTQYF.

V and J are TRBV2 and TRBJ2-3, with 8 bases lining up with TRBD1. The CDR3 totals 14 residues. The V gene's germline CDR1 is SNHLY and CDR2 FYNNEI. Trimming took 8 bases from V and 1 from J; bases not matched to a gene: 5. As DNA, the CDR3 is TGTGCCAGCTCAGGGGGCGAGGGCACAGATACGCAGTATTTT. It yields the protein CASSGGEGTDTQYF.

This chain uses TRBV14 with TRBJ2-5, with 9 bases fitting TRBD1. Germline-derived CDR1 and CDR2 are SGHDN and FVKESK. V lost 0 bases and J lost 4; bases outside the gene matches: 3. CDR3 length: 15 residues. The CDR3 DNA reads as TGTGCCAGCAGCCAAGAATTGGGACAGGGAGAGACCCAGTACTTC. Translated: CASSQELGQGETQYF.